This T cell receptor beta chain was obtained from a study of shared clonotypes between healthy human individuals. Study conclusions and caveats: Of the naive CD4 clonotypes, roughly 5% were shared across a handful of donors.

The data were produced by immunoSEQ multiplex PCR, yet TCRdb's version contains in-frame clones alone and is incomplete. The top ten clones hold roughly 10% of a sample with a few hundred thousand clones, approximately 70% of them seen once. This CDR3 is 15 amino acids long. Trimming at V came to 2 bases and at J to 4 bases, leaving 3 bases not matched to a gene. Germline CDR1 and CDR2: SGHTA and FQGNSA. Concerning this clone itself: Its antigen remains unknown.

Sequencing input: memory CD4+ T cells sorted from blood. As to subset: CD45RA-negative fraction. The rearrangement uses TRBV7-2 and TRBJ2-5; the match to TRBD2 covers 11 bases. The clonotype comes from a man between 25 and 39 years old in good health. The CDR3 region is CASSLTSGRSETQYF. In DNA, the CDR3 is TGTGCCAGCAGCTTAACTAGCGGGAGATCAGAGACCCAGTACTTC.